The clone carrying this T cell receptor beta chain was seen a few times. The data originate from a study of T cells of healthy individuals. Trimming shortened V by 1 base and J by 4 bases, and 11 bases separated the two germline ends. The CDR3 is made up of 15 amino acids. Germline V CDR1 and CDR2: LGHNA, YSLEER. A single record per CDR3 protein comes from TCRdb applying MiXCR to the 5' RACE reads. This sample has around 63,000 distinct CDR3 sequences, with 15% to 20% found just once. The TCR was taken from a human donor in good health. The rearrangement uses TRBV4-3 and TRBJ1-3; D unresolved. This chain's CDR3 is CASSQVSLGGNTIYF. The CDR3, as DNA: TGCGCCAGCAGCCAAGTAAGCCTCGGCGGAAACACCATATATTTT.